This TCR beta chain was observed in a study of T cells in Graves' hyperthyroidism and ophthalmopathy. Using RNA transcripts as the source, TCR beta CDR3 regions were amplified. HTBI primers drove first-round RT-PCR of the TCR CDR3. TCRdb independently ran MiXCR on the multiplex PCR reads; one entry per CDR3 protein. The sample includes about 350,000 distinct CDR3 sequences, 18% of them seen just once. CDR1 is MNHEY, CDR2 SVGAGI, per germline. Trimming cost V 0 bases and J 4 bases, with 16 bases left between them. The CDR3 sequence is 16 residues long. This clonotype was detected ten times or more. The source is a woman aged 40-49 years with Graves' ophthalmopathy. Input material: blood. V usage is TRBV6-5 and J usage is TRBJ2-7; no reliable D call. The CDR3 reads CASSYSLSLAGYEQYF. The CDR3 DNA follows: TGTGCCAGCAGTTACTCCCTTTCTTTAGCTGGGTACGAGCAGTACTTC.